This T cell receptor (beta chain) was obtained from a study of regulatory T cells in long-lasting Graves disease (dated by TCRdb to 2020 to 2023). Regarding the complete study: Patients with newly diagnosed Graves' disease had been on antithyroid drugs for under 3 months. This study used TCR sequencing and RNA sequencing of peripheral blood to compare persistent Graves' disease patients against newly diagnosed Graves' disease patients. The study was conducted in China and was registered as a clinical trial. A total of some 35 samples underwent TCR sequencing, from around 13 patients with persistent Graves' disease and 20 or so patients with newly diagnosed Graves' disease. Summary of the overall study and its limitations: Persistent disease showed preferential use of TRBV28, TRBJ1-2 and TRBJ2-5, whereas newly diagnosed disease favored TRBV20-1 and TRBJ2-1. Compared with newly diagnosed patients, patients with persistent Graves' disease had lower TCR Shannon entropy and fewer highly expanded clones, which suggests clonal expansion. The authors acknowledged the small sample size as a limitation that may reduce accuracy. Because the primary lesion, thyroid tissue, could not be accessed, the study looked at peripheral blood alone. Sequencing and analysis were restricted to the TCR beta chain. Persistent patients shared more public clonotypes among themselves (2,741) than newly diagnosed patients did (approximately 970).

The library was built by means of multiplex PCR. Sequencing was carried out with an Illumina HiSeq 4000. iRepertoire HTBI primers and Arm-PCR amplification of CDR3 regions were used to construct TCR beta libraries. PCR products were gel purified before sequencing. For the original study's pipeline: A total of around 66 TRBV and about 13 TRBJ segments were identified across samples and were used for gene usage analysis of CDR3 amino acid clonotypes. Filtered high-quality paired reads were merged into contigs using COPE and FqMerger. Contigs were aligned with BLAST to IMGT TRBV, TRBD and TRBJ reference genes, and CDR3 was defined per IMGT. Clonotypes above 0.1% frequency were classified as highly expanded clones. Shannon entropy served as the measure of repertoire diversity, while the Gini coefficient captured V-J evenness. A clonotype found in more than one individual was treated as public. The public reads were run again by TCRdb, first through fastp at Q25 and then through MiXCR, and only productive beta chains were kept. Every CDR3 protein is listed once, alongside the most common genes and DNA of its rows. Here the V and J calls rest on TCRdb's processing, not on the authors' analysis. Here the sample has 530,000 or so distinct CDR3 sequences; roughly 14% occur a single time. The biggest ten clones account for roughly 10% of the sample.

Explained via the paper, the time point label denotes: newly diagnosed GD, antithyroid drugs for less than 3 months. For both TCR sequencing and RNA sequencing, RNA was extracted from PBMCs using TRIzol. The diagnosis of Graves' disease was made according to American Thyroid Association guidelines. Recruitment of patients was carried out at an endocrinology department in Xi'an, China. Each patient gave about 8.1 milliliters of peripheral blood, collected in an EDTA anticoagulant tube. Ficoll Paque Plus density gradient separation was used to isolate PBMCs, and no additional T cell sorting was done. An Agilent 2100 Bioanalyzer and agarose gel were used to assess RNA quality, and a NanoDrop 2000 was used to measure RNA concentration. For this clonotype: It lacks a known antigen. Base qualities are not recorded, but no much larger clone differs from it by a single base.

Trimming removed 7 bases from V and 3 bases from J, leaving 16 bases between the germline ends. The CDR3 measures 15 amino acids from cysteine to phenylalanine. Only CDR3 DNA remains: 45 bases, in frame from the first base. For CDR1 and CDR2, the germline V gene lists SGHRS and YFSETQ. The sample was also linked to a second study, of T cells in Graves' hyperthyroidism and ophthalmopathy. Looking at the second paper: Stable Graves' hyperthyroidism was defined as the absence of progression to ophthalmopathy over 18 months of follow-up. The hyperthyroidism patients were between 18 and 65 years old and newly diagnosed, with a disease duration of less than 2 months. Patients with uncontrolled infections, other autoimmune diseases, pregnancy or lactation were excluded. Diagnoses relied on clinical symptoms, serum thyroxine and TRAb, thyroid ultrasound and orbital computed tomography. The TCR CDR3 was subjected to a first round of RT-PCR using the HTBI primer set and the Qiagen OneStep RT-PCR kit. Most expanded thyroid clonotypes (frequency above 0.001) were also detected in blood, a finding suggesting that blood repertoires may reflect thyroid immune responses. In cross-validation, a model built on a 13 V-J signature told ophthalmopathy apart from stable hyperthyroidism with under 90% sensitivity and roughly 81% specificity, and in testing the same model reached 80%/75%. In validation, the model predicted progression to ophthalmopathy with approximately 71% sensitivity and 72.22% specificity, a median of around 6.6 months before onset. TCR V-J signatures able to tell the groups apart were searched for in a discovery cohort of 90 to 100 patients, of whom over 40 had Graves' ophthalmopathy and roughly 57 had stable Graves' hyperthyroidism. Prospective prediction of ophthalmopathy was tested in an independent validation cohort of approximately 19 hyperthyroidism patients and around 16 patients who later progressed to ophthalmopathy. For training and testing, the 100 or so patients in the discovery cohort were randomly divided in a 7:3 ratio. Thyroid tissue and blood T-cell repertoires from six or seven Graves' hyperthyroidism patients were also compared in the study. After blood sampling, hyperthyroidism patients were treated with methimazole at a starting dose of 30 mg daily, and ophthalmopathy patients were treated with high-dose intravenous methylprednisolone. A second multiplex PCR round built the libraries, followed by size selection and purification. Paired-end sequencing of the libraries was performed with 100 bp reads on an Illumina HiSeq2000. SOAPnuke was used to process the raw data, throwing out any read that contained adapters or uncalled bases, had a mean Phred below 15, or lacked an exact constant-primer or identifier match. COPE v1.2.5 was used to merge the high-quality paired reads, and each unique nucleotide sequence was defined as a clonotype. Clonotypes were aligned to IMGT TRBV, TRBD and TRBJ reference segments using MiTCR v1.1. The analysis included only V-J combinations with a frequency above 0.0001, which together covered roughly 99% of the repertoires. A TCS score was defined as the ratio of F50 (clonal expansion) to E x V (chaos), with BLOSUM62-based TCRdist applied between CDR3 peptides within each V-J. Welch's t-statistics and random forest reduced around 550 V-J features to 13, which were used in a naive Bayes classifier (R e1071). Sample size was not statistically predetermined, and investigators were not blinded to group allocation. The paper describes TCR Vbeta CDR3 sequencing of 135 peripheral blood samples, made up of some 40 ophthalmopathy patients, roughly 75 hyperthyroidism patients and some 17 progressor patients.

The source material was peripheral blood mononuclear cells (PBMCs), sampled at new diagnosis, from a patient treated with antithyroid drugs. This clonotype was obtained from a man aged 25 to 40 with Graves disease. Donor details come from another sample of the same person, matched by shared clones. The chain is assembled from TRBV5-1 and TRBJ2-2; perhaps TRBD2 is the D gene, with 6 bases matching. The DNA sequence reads TGCGCCAGCGTGAGGGAGACGGGGGACACCGGGGAGCTGTTTTTT. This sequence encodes CASVRETGDTGELFF. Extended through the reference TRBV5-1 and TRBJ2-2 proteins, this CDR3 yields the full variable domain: KAGVTQTPRYLIKTRGQQVTLSCSPISGHRSVSWYQQTPGQGLQFLFEYFSETQRNKGNFPGRFSGRQFSNSRSEMNVSTLELGDSALYLCASVRETGDTGELFFGEGSRLTVL.